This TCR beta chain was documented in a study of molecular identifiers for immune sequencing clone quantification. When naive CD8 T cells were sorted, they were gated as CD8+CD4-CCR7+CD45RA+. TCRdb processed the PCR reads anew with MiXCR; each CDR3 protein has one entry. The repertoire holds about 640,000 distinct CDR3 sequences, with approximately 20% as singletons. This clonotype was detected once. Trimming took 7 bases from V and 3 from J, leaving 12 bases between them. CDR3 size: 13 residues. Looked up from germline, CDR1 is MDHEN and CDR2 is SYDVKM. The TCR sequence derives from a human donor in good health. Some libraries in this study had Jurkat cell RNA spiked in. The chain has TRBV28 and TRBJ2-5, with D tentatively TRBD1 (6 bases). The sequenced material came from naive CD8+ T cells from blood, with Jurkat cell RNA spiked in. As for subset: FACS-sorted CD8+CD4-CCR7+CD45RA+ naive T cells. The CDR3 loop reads CASTLEGEETQYF. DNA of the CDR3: TGTGCCAGCACTCTAGAGGGGGAAGAGACCCAGTACTTC.